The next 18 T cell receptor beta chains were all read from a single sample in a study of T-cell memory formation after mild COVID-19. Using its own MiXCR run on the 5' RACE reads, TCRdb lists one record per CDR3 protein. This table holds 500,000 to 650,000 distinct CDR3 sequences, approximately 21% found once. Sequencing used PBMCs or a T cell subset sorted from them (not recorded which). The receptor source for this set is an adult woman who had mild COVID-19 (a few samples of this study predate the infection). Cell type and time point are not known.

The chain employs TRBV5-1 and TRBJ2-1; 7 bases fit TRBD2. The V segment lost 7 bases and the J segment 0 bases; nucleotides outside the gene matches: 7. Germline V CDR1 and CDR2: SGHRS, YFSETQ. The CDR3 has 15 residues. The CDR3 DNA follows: TGCGCCAGCGGGGGAGGGAGAAGCTCCTACAATGAGCAGTTCTTC. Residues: CASGGGRSSYNEQFF.

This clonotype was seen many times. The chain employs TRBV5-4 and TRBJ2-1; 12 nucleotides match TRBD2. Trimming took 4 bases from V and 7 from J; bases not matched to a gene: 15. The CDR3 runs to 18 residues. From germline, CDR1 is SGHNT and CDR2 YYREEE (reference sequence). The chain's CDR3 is CASSLSGKTSGGLNEQFF. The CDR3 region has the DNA TGTGCCAGCAGCCTCTCCGGCAAGACTAGCGGGGGTCTAAATGAGCAGTTCTTC.

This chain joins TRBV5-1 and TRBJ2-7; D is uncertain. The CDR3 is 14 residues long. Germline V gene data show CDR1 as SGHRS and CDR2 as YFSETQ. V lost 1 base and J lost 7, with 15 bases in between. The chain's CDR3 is CASSLTPGMGEQYF. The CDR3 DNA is TGCGCCAGCAGCTTGACCCCCGGCATGGGTGAGCAGTACTTC.

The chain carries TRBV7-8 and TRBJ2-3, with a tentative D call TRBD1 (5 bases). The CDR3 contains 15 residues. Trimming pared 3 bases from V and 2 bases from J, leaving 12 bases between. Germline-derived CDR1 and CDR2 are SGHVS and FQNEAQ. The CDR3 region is CASSFPKGSTDTQYF. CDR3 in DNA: TGTGCCAGCAGCTTCCCGAAGGGGTCCACAGATACGCAGTATTTT.

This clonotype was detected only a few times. The CDR3 DNA sequence: TGTGCCAGCTCATCCGAGGGATATCGCACAGATACGCAGTATTTT. This translates into CASSSEGYRTDTQYF. V is TRBV18 and J is TRBJ2-3; D possibly corresponds to TRBD2 (5 bases). The CDR3 has 15 amino acids. V lost 5 bases to trimming and J lost 1 base, with 13 bases between them. The germline gives CDR1 KGHSH, CDR2 LQKENI.

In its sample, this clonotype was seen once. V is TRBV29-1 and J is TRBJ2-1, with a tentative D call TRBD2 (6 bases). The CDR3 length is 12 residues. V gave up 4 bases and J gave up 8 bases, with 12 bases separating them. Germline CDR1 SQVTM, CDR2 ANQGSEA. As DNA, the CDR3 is TGCAGCGTTGGGGGCGCGGGGCATGAGCAGTTCTTC. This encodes CSVGGAGHEQFF.

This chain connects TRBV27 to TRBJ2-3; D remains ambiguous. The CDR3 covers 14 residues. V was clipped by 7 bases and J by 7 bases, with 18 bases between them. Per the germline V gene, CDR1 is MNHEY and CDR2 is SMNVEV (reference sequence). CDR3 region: CASNDLPRTYTQYF. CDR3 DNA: TGTGCCAGCAACGACTTGCCCCGCACGTATACGCAGTATTTT.

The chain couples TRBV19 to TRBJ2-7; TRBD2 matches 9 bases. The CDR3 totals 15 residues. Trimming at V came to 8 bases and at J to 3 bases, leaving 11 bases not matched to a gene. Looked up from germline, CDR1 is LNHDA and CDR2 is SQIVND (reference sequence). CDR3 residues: CASSFSGRGGYEQYF. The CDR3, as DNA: TGTGCCAGTTCGTTTAGCGGGAGAGGGGGCTACGAGCAGTACTTC.

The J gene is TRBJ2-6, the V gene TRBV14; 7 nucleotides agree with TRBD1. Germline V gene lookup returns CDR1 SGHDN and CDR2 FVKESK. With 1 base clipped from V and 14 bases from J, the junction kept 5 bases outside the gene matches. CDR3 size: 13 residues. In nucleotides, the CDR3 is TGTGCCAGCAGCCAAGGGGACAGTTCTCTCCTGACTTTC. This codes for CASSQGDSSLLTF.

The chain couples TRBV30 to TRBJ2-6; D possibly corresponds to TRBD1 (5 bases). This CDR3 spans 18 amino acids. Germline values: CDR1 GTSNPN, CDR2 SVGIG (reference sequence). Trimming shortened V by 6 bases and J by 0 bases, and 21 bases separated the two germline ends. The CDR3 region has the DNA TGTGCCTGCCTGGGGCCGACATTAATCAGCTCTGGGGCCAACGTCCTGACTTTC. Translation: CACLGPTLISSGANVLTF.

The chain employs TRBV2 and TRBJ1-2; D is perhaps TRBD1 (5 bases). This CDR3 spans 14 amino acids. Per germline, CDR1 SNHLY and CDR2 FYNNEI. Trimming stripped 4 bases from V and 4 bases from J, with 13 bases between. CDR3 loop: CASSAERGGYGYTF. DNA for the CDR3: TGTGCCAGCAGTGCCGAGAGGGGTGGCTATGGCTACACCTTC.

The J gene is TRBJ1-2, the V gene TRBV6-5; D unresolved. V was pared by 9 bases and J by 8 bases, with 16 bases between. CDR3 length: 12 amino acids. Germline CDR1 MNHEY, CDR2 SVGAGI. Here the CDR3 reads CASLTAGSGYTF. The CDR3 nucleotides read TGTGCCAGTCTTACGGCCGGGAGCGGCTACACCTTC.

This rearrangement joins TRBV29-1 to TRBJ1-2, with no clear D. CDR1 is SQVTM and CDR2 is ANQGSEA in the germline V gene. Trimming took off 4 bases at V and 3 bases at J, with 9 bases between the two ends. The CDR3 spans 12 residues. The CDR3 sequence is CSVAGADYGYTF. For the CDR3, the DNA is TGCAGCGTTGCGGGTGCGGACTATGGCTACACCTTC.

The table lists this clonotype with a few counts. CDR3 sequence: CASSYHPGVNTEAFF. The CDR3 DNA sequence: TGTGCCAGCAGTTACCACCCGGGAGTGAACACTGAAGCTTTCTTT. The V call is TRBV6-5, the J call TRBJ1-1, with D hard to call. V was shortened by 2 bases and J by 0 bases, with 10 bases between the two germline ends. The CDR3 totals 15 residues. Germline lookup yields CDR1 MNHEY and CDR2 SVGAGI.

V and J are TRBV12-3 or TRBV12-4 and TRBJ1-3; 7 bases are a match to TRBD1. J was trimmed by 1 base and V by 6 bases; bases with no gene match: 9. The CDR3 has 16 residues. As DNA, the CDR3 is TGTGCCAGCAGCCCATCAGGGGGGGGTTCTGGAAACACCATATATTTT. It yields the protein CASSPSGGGSGNTIYF.

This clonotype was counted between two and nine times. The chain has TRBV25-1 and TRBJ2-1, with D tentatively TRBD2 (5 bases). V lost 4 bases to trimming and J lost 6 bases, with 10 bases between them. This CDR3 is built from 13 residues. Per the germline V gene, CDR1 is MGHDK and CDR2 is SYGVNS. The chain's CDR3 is CASSGRGFNEQFF. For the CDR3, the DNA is TGTGCCAGCAGTGGAAGAGGGTTCAATGAGCAGTTCTTC. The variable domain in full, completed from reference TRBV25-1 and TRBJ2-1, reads EADIYQTPRYLVIGTGKKITLECSQTMGHDKMYWYQQDPGMELHLIHYSYGVNSTEKGDLSSESTVSRIRTEHFPLTLESARPSHTSQYLCASSGRGFNEQFFGPGTRLTVL.

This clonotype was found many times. This CDR3 is CASRRQGGYTF. The CDR3 nucleotides are TGTGCCAGCAGGAGACAGGGTGGCTACACCTTC. The V and J genes are TRBV6-5 and TRBJ1-2; 7 bases align to TRBD1. Germline values: CDR1 MNHEY, CDR2 SVGAGI. There are 11 residues in the CDR3. The junction had 2 bases not matched to a gene; V was cut back by 6 bases and J by 7 bases.

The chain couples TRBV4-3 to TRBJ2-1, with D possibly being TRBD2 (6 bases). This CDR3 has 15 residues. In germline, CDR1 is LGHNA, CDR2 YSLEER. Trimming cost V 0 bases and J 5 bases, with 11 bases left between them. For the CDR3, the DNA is TGCGCCAGCAGCCAAGAGGCTAGCGCCCACAATGAGCAGTTCTTC. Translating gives CASSQEASAHNEQFF.